Listed here are 20 T cell receptor beta chains from one sample, sequenced in a study of TET2 disruption in CD19-targeted CAR T cells. Their antigens remain unidentified. As for treatment: autologous CTL019 cells: CD19 CAR with 4-1BB and CD3 zeta domains. The protocol was immunoSEQ multiplex PCR, while the TCRdb copy is restricted to in-frame clones and leaves out a portion. The sample yields under 30,000 clones, of which the top ten take up 1.5% to 2%. The sequencing here drew on CD8- CAR+ T cells sorted from cultured blood T cells, taken for CD19 CAR T cell therapy. Documented subset: CD8-negative CAR-positive T cells from the infusion product. The receptors stem from a man between 65 and 80 years old with chronic lymphocytic leukemia.

Points on this clone: The CDR3 is cut off 3 residues early in the read; its end comes from the germline J gene. This rearrangement joins TRBV4-1 to TRBJ2-1, with 9 bases matching TRBD2. V was clipped by 3 bases and J by 5 bases; unmatched bases: 8. This CDR3 is 16 amino acids long. Germline V lookup: CDR1 MGHRA, CDR2 YSYEKL. The sequenced CDR3 bases are TGCGCCAGCAGCCAGTCCCACGGGACTAGCCACAATGAG. The encoded protein is CASSQSHGTSHNE. The whole CDR3 protein reads CASSQSHGTSHNEQFF.

As for this clone: The DNA ends 3 residues before the CDR3 does, and the rest of the CDR3 is filled in from the germline J gene. This rearrangement joins TRBV5-1 to TRBJ2-3; TRBD1 agrees at 8 bases. CDR1 and CDR2 from the germline V gene are SGHRS and YFSETQ. The CDR3 extends over 15 amino acids. V lost 1 base to trimming and J lost 4 bases; unmatched junction nucleotides: 5. CDR3 in amino acids: CASSLLGQDSDTQYF. The DNA read from the CDR3 is TGCGCCAGCAGCTTGTTGGGACAGGACTCAGATACG.

Concerning this clone: The read falls 3 residues short of the CDR3 end, and the missing part is taken from the germline J gene. The V and J genes are TRBV19 and TRBJ1-2, with 7 bases aligning to TRBD1. The CDR3 loop spans 15 amino acids. Per germline, CDR1 LNHDA and CDR2 SQIVND (reference sequence). CDR3 DNA (partial): TGTGCCAGTAGTCGGGCGACAGGGACATCCTACGAC. Protein product: CASSRATGTSYD. The complete CDR3 sequence is CASSRATGTSYDYTF. Using reference TRBV19 and TRBJ1-2 for the parts outside the CDR3, the full variable domain is DGGITQSPKYLFRKEGQNVTLSCEQNLNHDAMYWYRQDPGQGLRLIYYSQIVNDFQKGDIAEGYSVSREKKESFPLTVTSAQKNPTAFYLCASSRATGTSYDYTFGSGTRLTVV.

As concerns this clone: Read data end 3 residues before the CDR3 end; the end is taken from the germline J gene. This chain joins TRBV2 and TRBJ1-1; D unclear. The length of the CDR3 is 17 residues. Trimming took 8 bases from V and 0 from J, leaving 22 bases between them. CDR1 and CDR2 (germline): SNHLY, FYNNEI. CDR3 bases read: TGTGCCAGCTCTCCGGGGTCCCCTCTTAACTTGAACACTGAA. Translating gives CASSPGSPLNLNTE. The whole CDR3 reads CASSPGSPLNLNTEAFF.

As for this clone: The sequence runs out 3 residues before the end of the CDR3; the remainder is reconstructed from the germline J gene. The V gene is TRBV11-2, the J gene TRBJ1-2; tentatively, D is TRBD1 (5 bases). The CDR3 totals 14 residues. From germline, CDR1 is SGHAT and CDR2 FQNNGV. Trimming took 6 bases from V and 2 from J, leaving 13 bases between them. CDR3 DNA (partial): TGTGCCAGCAGTGGCAGGGCGGTAAACTATGGC. Its protein is CASSGRAVNYG. The CDR3 as a whole reads CASSGRAVNYGYTF.

Comments on this clone: With the read ending 3 residues before the CDR3 end, the germline J gene is used to fill in that end. V usage is TRBV29-1 and J usage is TRBJ2-1; 7 bases are shared with TRBD2. Germline-derived CDR1 and CDR2 are SQVTM and ANQGSEA. With V trimmed by 8 bases and J by 4 bases, 8 bases remained unmatched. This CDR3 has 13 amino acids. The part of the CDR3 DNA that was read is TGCAGCTTCAGCGGGGCACTATACAATGAG. Translation: CSFSGALYNE. The full CDR3 is CSFSGALYNEQFF.

In the case of this clone: Sequencing ends 3 residues short of the CDR3 end; the germline J gene provides the rest. This chain connects TRBV10-3 to TRBJ1-5; TRBD1 agrees at 7 bases. This CDR3 spans 16 amino acids. Per the germline V gene, CDR1 is ENHRY and CDR2 is SYGVKD. Trimming removed 0 bases from V and 2 bases from J; junction bases left unmatched: 4. The part of the CDR3 DNA that was read is TGTGCCATCAGTGAGTCGGTACAGGGGCGCAATCAGCCC. It is translated as CAISESVQGRNQP. The complete CDR3 protein is CAISESVQGRNQPQHF.

As for this clone: Read data end 3 residues before the CDR3 end; the end is taken from the germline J gene. This sequence joins TRBV5-4 and TRBJ1-6; 10 bases fit TRBD1. CDR1 SGHNT and CDR2 YYREEE come from the germline V gene (reference sequence). This CDR3 contains 15 residues. V was pared by 1 base and J by 9 bases, with 4 bases of the junction left unmatched. CDR3 region: CASSLPGTGVSPLHF. The sequenced CDR3 bases are TGTGCCAGCAGCTTGCCAGGGACAGGGGTTTCACCC.

Regarding this clone: Read data end 3 residues before the CDR3 end; the end is taken from the germline J gene. V is TRBV10-3 and J is TRBJ2-4, with TRBD1 matching 8 bases. Germline V CDR1 and CDR2: ENHRY, SYGVKD. The CDR3 consists of 13 residues. Here the CDR3 reads CAISEAGGYGQYF. CDR3 bases read: TGTGCCATCAGTGAAGCAGGGGGCTATGGT.

In the case of this clone: The CDR3 end falls 3 residues outside the read, so it is completed with the germline J gene. The V call is TRBV28, the J call TRBJ2-4; D gene uncertain. There are 13 residues in the CDR3. Germline V gives CDR1 MDHEN, CDR2 SYDVKM. The CDR3 region is CASNIDSNQPQYF. CDR3 DNA (partial): TGTGCCAGCAATATAGATAGCAATCAGCCT. The full variable domain, with the rest looked up from reference TRBV28 and TRBJ2-4, is DVKVTQSSRYLVKRTGEKVFLECVQDMDHENMFWYRQDPGLGLRLIYFSYDVKMKEKGDIPEGYSVSREKKERFSLILESASTNQTSMYLCASNIDSNQPQYFGAGTRLSVL.

Comments on this clone: The CDR3 end falls 3 residues outside the read, so it is completed with the germline J gene. V usage is TRBV20-1 and J usage is TRBJ2-1, with 7 bases aligning to TRBD2. V dropped 2 bases and J dropped 4; count of bases not matched to a gene: 2. CDR3 length: 13 residues. Per the germline V gene, CDR1 is DFQATT and CDR2 is SNEGSKA (reference sequence). The CDR3 spells CSARRAGYNEQFF. Partial CDR3 DNA: TGCAGTGCTAGAAGAGCGGGGTACAATGAG.

A note on this clone: The sequence runs out 3 residues before the end of the CDR3; the remainder is reconstructed from the germline J gene. V and J are TRBV5-4 and TRBJ2-2, with 7 bases that match TRBD2. This CDR3 contains 15 residues. V gave up 5 bases and J gave up 0 bases; unmatched junction bases: 4. The germline gives CDR1 SGHNT, CDR2 YYREEE (reference sequence). The DNA read from the CDR3 is TGTGCCAGCAGGGGCGGGGGAACGAACACCGGGGAG. It encodes CASRGGGTNTGE. The CDR3 in its entirety is CASRGGGTNTGELFF.

As concerns this clone: The CDR3 end falls 3 residues outside the read, so it is completed with the germline J gene. The chain couples TRBV19 to TRBJ2-1; 13 positions match TRBD2. The germline V gene encodes CDR1 LNHDA and CDR2 SQIVND (reference sequence). The V and J ends lost 11 bases and 8 bases, in that order; junction bases with no gene match: 12. The CDR3 contains 15 residues. The part of the CDR3 DNA that was read is TGTGCCGGTACCCTGGGGACTAGCGGGGTCTATGAG. Its translation: CAGTLGTSGVYE. The CDR3, in full, reads CAGTLGTSGVYEQFF.

About this clone: The read ends 3 residues before the CDR3 terminus; that terminus is restored from the germline J gene. The chain employs TRBV20-1 and TRBJ1-2, with 9 positions matching TRBD1. The CDR3 is made up of 14 amino acids. Germline-derived CDR1 and CDR2 are DFQATT and SNEGSKA (reference sequence). The CDR3 is CSARVQTGGRGYTF. CDR3 DNA, as far as it was read: TGCAGTGCTAGAGTACAAACAGGGGGCAGAGGC.

About this clone: Its ends do not fully match the called genes, so a read error is possible. The CDR3 end is not reached by the read, which stops 3 residues before it; the germline J gene fills it in. This chain connects TRBV2 to TRBJ1-5; 8 bases line up with TRBD1. CDR3 length: 16 amino acids. Germline V gene sequence: CDR1 SNHLY, CDR2 FYNNEI. CDR3 loop: CVSRGTGGYSNQPQHF. Partial CDR3 DNA: TGTGTCAGCAGGGGGACAGGAGGATATAGCAATCAGCCC.

Of note for this clone: The sequence runs out 3 residues before the end of the CDR3; the remainder is reconstructed from the germline J gene. The chain employs TRBV20-1 and TRBJ1-1; D is unresolved. Trimming took 0 bases from V and 2 from J, leaving 10 bases between them. The germline gives CDR1 DFQATT, CDR2 SNEGSKA (reference sequence). The CDR3 covers 14 residues. CDR3: CSAREPTGNTEAFF. CDR3 DNA, as far as it was read: TGCAGTGCTAGAGAACCCACGGGTAACACTGAA.

With regard to this clone: Read sequence stops 3 residues before the CDR3 end, and the germline J gene provides the missing end. The genes are TRBV10-1 and TRBJ2-6; tentative D call: TRBD1 (6 bases). Between the trimmed V and J ends, which lost 2 bases and 12 bases, there was a span of 17 bases. There are 15 residues in the CDR3. CDR1 and CDR2 from the germline V gene are WNHNN and SYGVQD (reference sequence). CDR3 sequence: CASSENNLGQTVLTF. CDR3 DNA, as far as it was read: TGCGCCAGCAGTGAGAATAACTTAGGACAGACCGTC.

Points on this clone: The sequence runs out 3 residues before the end of the CDR3; the remainder is reconstructed from the germline J gene. This sequence joins TRBV5-1 and TRBJ2-2; D is possibly TRBD1 (5 bases). The length of the CDR3 is 14 residues. Germline-derived CDR1 and CDR2 are SGHRS and YFSETQ. With 3 bases removed from V and 3 bases from J, the gap between germline ends came to 9 bases. CDR3 sequence reads: CASSYQGDTGELFF. Incomplete CDR3 DNA: TGCGCCAGCAGCTACCAGGGCGACACCGGGGAG.

As regards this clone: The read is 3 residues too short to cover the CDR3 end, so that end is filled in from the germline J gene. This chain connects TRBV7-2 to TRBJ1-1; D is uncertain. Germline lookup yields CDR1 SGHTA and CDR2 FQGNSA. The ends were cut back, 3 bases at V and 4 bases at J, with 9 bases in the middle. This CDR3 comprises 13 residues. The sequenced CDR3 bases are TGTGCCAGCAGCTTTAAAGGCGGCACTGAA. Translated: CASSFKGGTE. The CDR3 reads in full as CASSFKGGTEAFF.

Of note for this clone: From the germline J gene comes the end of the CDR3, since the read stops 3 residues before it. The chain has TRBV7-2 and TRBJ2-1; TRBD1 matches 8 bases. The CDR3 is 14 amino acids. Trimming cost V 5 bases and J 6 bases; bases outside gene matches: 6. Germline lookup yields CDR1 SGHTA and CDR2 FQGNSA. Partial CDR3 DNA: TGTGCCAGCAGCCAGGGGGCCGATCGCAATGAG. It is translated as CASSQGADRNE. The full CDR3 reads CASSQGADRNEQFF.